This TCR beta chain was sequenced during a study of control samples from healthy donors and cancer patients. Germline CDR1 and CDR2: MGHRA and YSYEKL. CDR3 length equals 13 residues. V was clipped by 3 bases and J by 2 bases, with 6 bases between them. Sequencing was performed with immunoSEQ multiplex PCR; in TCRdb, only in-frame clones are kept and a portion is missing. The sample shows over 25,000 clones, roughly 89% of them seen only once. The receptor was isolated from a woman between 35 and 50 years old with lung cancer. What was sequenced was PBMCs. This chain links TRBV4-1 with TRBJ2-3; D not resolved. The CDR3 coding sequence is TGCGCCAGCAGCCACGGTTTCACAGATACGCAGTATTTT. This gives the protein CASSHGFTDTQYF.